This T cell receptor beta chain was profiled in a study of tumor-infiltrating lymphocytes in primary liver carcinoma. Study-level information: Each of the samples returned roughly 3.65 to 7.5 million productive TCRbeta reads (a yield similar across tissue types).

cDNA specific to TCR beta was made from 450 to 500 ng of total RNA, with a constant-region primer employed for priming. Researchers made the TCR beta libraries by running three nested multiplex PCR rounds with slightly modified ARM-PCR. Investigators reported that the first two PCR rounds, at 10 cycles each, used TRBV1-TRBV30 forward primers with a C-beta reverse primer. MiXCR, applied by TCRdb to the multiplex PCR reads, yields one record per CDR3 protein. The table shows more than 85,000 distinct CDR3 sequences, with roughly 80% occurring only once. Co-extraction yielded RNA and DNA from approximately 22-30 mg of unsorted bulk tissue. The germline gives CDR1 SGHAT, CDR2 FQDESV (reference sequence). The CDR3 totals 15 residues. Of note for this clonotype: At one of its ends the junction is not consistent with the germline gene, which may arise from a read error.

Sequenced: liver tumor tissue from sampling region 3. The subset is: tumor region T3, left-lateral pole. This sequence joins TRBV11-1 and TRBJ2-3; a possible D gene is TRBD1 (6 bases). This receptor was taken from a man aged 35-49 years with primary liver carcinoma and hepatitis B virus infection. CDR3 amino acids: CASSLTRERTDTQYF. The CDR3 region has the DNA TGTGCCAGCAGTTTGACGAGGGAGAGGACAGATACCCAGTATTTT.